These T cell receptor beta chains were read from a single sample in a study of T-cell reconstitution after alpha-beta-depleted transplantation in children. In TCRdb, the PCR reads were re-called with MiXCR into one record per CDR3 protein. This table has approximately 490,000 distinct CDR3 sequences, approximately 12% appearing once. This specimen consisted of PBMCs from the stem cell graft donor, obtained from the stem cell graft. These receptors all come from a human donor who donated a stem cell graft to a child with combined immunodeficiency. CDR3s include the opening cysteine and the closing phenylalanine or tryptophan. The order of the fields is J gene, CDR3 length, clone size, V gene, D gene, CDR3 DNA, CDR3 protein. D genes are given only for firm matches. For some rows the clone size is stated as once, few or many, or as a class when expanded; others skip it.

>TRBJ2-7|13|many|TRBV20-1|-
TGCAGTGCGAGCTCGGACGGACCCTACGAGCAGTACTTC
CSASSDGPYEQYF
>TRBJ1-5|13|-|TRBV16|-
TGTGCCAGCAGCCAACAAGGAGTCCAGCCCCAGCATTTT
CASSQQGVQPQHF
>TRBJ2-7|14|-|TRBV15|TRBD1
TGTGCCACCAGCAAAGGGACAGACCCCTACGAGCAGTACTTC
CATSKGTDPYEQYF
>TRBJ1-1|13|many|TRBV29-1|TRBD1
TGCAGCGTCTCGACAGGGGGGAACACTGAAGCTTTCTTT
CSVSTGGNTEAFF
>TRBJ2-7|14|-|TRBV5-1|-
TGCGCCAGCAGCTTGGAGGGGCGTTACTACGAGCAGTACTTC
CASSLEGRYYEQYF
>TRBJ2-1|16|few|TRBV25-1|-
TGTGCCAGCAAGTACGAGTGGGGGTCCCGGGTGGATGAGCAGTTCTTC
CASKYEWGSRVDEQFF
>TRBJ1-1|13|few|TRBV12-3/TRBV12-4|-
TGTGCCAGCAGCCCCAGTCCCCAGGCTGAAGCTTTCTTT
CASSPSPQAEAFF
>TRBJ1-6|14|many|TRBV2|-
TGTGCCAGCCGTCCGTTAGGGTCTTCTTCACCCCTCCACTTT
CASRPLGSSSPLHF
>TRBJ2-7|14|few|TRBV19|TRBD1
TGTGCCAGTAGGGACAGGGGGATTTTCCGCGAGCAGTACTTC
CASRDRGIFREQYF
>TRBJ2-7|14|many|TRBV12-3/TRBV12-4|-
TGTGCCAGCAGTCTTAGCGGCTACTCCTACGAGCAGTACTTC
CASSLSGYSYEQYF
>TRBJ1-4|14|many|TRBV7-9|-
TGTGCCAGCAGCTTAAGGACAGCAAATGAAAAACTGTTTTTT
CASSLRTANEKLFF
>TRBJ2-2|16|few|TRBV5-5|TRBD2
TGTGCCAGCAGCTTGGTTAGCGGGGCGAGCACCGGGGAGCTGTTTTTT
CASSLVSGASTGELFF
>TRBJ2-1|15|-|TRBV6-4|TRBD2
TGTGCCAGCAGTGACTCAGCGGGAGAGGGTTATGAGCAGTTCTTC
CASSDSAGEGYEQFF
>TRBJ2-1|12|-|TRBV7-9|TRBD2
TGTGCCAGCAGAAGTAGCGGGAGGGCCGACTTCTTC
CASRSSGRADFF
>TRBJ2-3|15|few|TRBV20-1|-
TGCAGTGCTTGGGGGGTGGCGGACAGCACAGATACGCAGTATTTT
CSAWGVADSTDTQYF
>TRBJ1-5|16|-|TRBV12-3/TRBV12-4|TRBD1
TGTGTCAGCAGTCCAGAGCGCGGGACAGGGGATCAGCCCCAGCATTTT
CVSSPERGTGDQPQHF
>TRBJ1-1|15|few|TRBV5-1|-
TGCGCCAGCAGCTTGGTCACTGGGGGGACGGCTGAAGCTTTCTTT
CASSLVTGGTAEAFF
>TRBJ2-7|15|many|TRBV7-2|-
TGTGCCAGCAGCTTAGGTTATGTCGGGACCTACGAGCAGTACTTC
CASSLGYVGTYEQYF
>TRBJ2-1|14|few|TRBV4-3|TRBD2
TGCGCCAGCAGCCCCCGAGTACGGGAGGTCCCTCAGTTCTTC
CASSPRVREVPQFF
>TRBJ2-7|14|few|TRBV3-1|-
TGTGCCAGCAGCGAAGGGTCGGTCTCCTACGAGCAGTACTTC
CASSEGSVSYEQYF
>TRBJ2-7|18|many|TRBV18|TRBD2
TGTGCCAGCTCACCTGGGGGACTAGCGGGAACCGAAGGGGACGAGCAGTACTTC
CASSPGGLAGTEGDEQYF
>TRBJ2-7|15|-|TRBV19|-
TGTGCCAGTAGGGGTGCAGGCGTGAGTTCCTACGAGCAGTACTTC
CASRGAGVSSYEQYF
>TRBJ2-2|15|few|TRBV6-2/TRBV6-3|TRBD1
TGTGCCAGCAGTTACTACGGGACAGCCACCGGGGAGCTGTTTTTT
CASSYYGTATGELFF
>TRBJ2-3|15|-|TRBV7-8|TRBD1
TGTGCCAGCAGCCCAAGGACAGGGAACACAGATACGCAGTATTTT
CASSPRTGNTDTQYF
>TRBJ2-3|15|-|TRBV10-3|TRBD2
TGTGCCACGAGGACTAGCGGGAGTGGCACAGATACGCAGTATTTT
CATRTSGSGTDTQYF
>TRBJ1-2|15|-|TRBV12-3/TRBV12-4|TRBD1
TGTGCCAGCAGTCCGAACCTAGGGACAGGAGGTGGCTACACCTTC
CASSPNLGTGGGYTF
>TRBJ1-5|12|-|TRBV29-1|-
TGCAGCGTTGGAGAGGGGAATCAGCCCCAGCATTTT
CSVGEGNQPQHF
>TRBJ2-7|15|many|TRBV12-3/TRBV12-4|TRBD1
TGTGCCAGCAGCCAAGGGGGACAGATTACCTACGAGCAGTACTTC
CASSQGGQITYEQYF
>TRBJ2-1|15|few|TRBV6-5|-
TGTGCCAGCAGTTACTCGGCGAGATCCTACAATGAGCAGTTCTTC
CASSYSARSYNEQFF
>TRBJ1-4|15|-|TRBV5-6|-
TGTGCCAGCAGCTTTATGGACCGGGGAGATGAAAAACTGTTTTTT
CASSFMDRGDEKLFF
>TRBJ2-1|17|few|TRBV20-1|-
TGCAGTGCTAGAGTAACAGGCGGAGATAGCTCCTACAATGAGCAGTTCTTC
CSARVTGGDSSYNEQFF
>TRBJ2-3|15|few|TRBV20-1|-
TGCAGTGCTAGAGATGGACAACCCCCCACAGATACGCAGTATTTT
CSARDGQPPTDTQYF
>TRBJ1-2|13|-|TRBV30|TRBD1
TGTGCCTGGAGTGTACAGGGGGGTGATGGCTACACCTTC
CAWSVQGGDGYTF
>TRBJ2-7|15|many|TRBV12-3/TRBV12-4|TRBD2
TGTGCCAGCAGCCCTCGAGCGGGAGAGTCCTACGAGCAGTACTTC
CASSPRAGESYEQYF
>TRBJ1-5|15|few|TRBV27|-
TGTGCCAGCAGTTTAGGGGGGGCGGCGAATCAGCCCCAGCATTTT
CASSLGGAANQPQHF
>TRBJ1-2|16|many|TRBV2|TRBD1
TGTGCCAGCAGAGCCGAGGACAGGGCCCTAACTGGGGGCTACACCTTC
CASRAEDRALTGGYTF
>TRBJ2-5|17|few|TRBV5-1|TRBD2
TGCGCCAGCAGCTTGGCCTTGGAAGCGGGAGACCGGAAGACCCAGTACTTC
CASSLALEAGDRKTQYF
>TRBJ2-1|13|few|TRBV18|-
TGTGCCAGCTCACCGAGGCAGATGAATGAGCAGTTCTTC
CASSPRQMNEQFF
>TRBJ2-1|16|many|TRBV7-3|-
TGTGCCAGCAGCTTAAGGGTATCTTTCTCCTACAATGAGCAGTTCTTC
CASSLRVSFSYNEQFF
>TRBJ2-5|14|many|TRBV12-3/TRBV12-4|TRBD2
TGTGCCAGCAGCCAAGCGGGAGGGACGGAGACCCAGTACTTC
CASSQAGGTETQYF
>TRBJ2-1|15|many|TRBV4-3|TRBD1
TGCGCCAGCAGCCAAGGGACAGGGGGGGACAATGAGCAGTTCTTC
CASSQGTGGDNEQFF
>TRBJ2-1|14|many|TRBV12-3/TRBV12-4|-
TGTGCCAGCAGTTTTTTCCCCCCGCGGGATGAGCAGTTCTTC
CASSFFPPRDEQFF
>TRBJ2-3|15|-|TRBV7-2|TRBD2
TGTGCCAGCAGCTTAGTTGCGGGAGAATCAGATACGCAGTATTTT
CASSLVAGESDTQYF
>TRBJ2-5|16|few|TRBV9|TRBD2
TGTGCCAGCAGCGTAGATGGAGCGGGAGGCCAAGAGACCCAGTACTTC
CASSVDGAGGQETQYF
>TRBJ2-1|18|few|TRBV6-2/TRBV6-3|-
TGTGCCAGCAGTTCGAACCCCCGGTGGGGGGCTAATAACAATGAGCAGTTCTTC
CASSSNPRWGANNNEQFF